These 4 T cell receptor beta chains originate from one sample sequenced in a study of T-cell memory formation after mild COVID-19. One entry per CDR3 protein results from TCRdb running MiXCR on the 5' RACE reads. This sample has 560,000 or so distinct CDR3 sequences, with around 16% found just once. Sequenced: PBMCs or a T cell subset sorted from them (not recorded which). Every receptor here comes from an adult woman who had mild COVID-19 (a few samples of this study predate the infection). Cell type and time point are not known.

V gene TRBV6-6 combines with J gene TRBJ1-3; no clear D. V was cut by 6 bases and J by 0 bases, with 15 bases left in between. The CDR3 totals 16 residues. Germline V gives CDR1 MNHNY, CDR2 SVGAGI (reference sequence). CDR3 loop: CASSPIGRNSGNTIYF. The CDR3 region has the DNA TGTGCCAGCAGCCCCATCGGACGGAACTCTGGAAACACCATATATTTT.

This clonotype was recorded a few times. The J gene is TRBJ1-2, the V gene TRBV12-3 or TRBV12-4; D unclear. This CDR3 is 13 amino acids long. V was clipped by 2 bases and J by 7 bases, with 11 bases between them. CDR3 in amino acids: CASSLSGISGYTF. Written as DNA, the CDR3 is TGTGCCAGCAGTTTATCGGGGATCAGTGGCTACACCTTC.

This clonotype was detected ten times or more. The rearrangement links TRBV7-6 to TRBJ2-7, with a tentative D call TRBD1 (6 bases). This CDR3 has 13 residues. Trimming left V 5 bases short and J 6 bases short, with 14 bases between. Germline CDR1 reads SGHVS; CDR2 reads FNYEAQ. CDR3 sequence reads: CASSPDRGGEQYF. CDR3 sequence (DNA): TGTGCCAGCAGCCCGGACAGAGGAGGCGAGCAGTACTTC. Full variable domain (missing parts from reference TRBV7-6 and TRBJ2-7): GAGVSQSPRYKVTKRGQDVALRCDPISGHVSLYWYRQALGQGPEFLTYFNYEAQQDKSGLPNDRFSAERPEGSISTLTIQRTEQRDSAMYRCASSPDRGGEQYFGPGTRLTVT.

This clonotype was counted a few times. The chain carries TRBV12-3 or TRBV12-4 and TRBJ1-3; the D is unclear. The V gene lost 4 bases and the J gene lost 0 bases, with 10 bases spanning the gap. CDR3 length equals 15 residues. CDR3 in amino acids: CASSWQQNSGNTIYF. The CDR3 coding sequence is TGTGCCAGCAGTTGGCAGCAGAACTCTGGAAACACCATATATTTT.